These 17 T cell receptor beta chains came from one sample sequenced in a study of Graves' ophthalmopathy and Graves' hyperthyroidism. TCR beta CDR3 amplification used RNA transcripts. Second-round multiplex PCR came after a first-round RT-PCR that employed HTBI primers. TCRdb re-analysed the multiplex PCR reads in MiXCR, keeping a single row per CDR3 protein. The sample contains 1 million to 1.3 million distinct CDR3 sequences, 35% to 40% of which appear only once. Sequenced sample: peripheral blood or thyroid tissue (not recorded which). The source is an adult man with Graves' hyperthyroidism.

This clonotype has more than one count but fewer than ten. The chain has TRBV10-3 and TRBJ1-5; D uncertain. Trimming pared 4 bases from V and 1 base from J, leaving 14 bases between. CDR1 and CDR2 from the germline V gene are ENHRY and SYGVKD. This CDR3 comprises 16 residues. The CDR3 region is CAISVRAVKSNQPQHF. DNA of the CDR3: TGTGCCATCAGTGTCCGAGCGGTGAAGAGCAATCAGCCCCAGCATTTT.

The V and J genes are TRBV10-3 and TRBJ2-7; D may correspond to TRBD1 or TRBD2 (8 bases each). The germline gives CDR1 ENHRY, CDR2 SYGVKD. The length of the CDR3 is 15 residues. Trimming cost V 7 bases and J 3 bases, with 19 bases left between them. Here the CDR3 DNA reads TGTGCCATCAAGACTAGCGTGGGGACAGGCTACGAGCAGTACTTC. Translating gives CAIKTSVGTGYEQYF.

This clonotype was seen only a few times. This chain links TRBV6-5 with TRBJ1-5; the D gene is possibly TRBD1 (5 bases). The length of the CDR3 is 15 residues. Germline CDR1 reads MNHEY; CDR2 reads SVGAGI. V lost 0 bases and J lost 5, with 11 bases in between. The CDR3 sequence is CASSYSGREDQPQHF. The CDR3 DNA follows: TGTGCCAGCAGTTACTCGGGCAGGGAGGATCAGCCCCAGCATTTT.

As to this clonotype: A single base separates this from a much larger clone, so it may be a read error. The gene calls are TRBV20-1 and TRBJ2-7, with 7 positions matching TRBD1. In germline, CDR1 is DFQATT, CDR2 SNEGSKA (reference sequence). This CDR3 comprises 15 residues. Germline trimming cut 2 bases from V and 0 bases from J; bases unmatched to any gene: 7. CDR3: CSARKGRQGSYEQYF. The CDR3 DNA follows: TGCAGTGCTAGAAAGGGACGACAGGGCTCCTACGAGCAGTACTTC.

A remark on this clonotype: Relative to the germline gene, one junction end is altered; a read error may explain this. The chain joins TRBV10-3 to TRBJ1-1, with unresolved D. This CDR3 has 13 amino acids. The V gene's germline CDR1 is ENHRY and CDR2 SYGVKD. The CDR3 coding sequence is TGTGCCAGCAGTTACCAGTTGAACACTGAAGCCTTCTTT. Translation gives CASSYQLNTEAFF.

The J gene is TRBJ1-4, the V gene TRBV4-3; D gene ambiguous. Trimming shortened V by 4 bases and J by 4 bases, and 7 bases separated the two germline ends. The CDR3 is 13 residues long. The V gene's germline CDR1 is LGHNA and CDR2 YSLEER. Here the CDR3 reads CASSRLVNEKLFF. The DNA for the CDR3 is TGCGCCAGCAGCCGTCTGGTTAATGAAAAACTGTTTTTT.

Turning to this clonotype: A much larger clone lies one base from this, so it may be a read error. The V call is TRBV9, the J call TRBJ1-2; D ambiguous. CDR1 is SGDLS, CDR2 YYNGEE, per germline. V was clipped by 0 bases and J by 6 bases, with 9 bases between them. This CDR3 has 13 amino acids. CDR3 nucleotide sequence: TGTGCCAGCAGCGTAGGGCGGAACCATGGCTACACCTTC. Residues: CASSVGRNHGYTF.

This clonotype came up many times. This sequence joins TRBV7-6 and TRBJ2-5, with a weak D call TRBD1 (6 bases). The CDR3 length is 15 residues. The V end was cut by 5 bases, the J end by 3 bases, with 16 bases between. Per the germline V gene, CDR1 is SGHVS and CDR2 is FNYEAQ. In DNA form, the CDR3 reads TGTGCCAGCAGCGTATACCGGGACATGAAAGAGACCCAGTACTTC. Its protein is CASSVYRDMKETQYF.

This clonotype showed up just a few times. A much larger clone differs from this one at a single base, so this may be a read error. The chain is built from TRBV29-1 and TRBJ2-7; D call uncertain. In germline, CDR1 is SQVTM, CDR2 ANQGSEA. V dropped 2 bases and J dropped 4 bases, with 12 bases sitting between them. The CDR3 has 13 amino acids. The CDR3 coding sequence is TGCAGCGTTGAACTGACTGGCCGTTACGAGCAGTACTTC. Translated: CSVELTGRYEQYF.

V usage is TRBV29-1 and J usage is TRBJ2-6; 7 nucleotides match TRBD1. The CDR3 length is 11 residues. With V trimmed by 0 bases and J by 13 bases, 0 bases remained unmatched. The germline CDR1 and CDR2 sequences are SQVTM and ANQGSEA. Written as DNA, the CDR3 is TGCAGCGTTGAAGAGGGACAGGTCCTGACTTTC. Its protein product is CSVEEGQVLTF. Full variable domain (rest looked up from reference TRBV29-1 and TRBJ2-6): SAVISQKPSRDICQRGTSLTIQCQVDSQVTMMFWYRQQPGQSLTLIATANQGSEATYESGFVIDKFPISRPNLTFSTLTVSNMSPEDSSIYLCSVEEGQVLTFGAGSRLTVL.

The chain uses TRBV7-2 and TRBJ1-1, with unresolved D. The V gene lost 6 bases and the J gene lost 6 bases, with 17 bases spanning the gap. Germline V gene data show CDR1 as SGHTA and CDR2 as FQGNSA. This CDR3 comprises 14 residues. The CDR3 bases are TGTGCCAGCAGTTTCGAGTGGGCAGAGTCTGAAGCTTTCTTT. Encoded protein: CASSFEWAESEAFF. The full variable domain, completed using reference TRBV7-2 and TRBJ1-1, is GAGVSQSPSNKVTEKGKDVELRCDPISGHTALYWYRQSLGQGLEFLIYFQGNSAPDKSGLPSDRFSAERTGGSVSTLTIQRTQQEDSAVYLCASSFEWAESEAFFGQGTRLTVV.

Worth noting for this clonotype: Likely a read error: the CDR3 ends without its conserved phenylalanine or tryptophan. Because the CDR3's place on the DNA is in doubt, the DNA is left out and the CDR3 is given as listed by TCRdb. The CDR3 sequence is CASSLADRGY. J is TRBJ1-4 and V is TRBV7-2; the table assigns TRBD1, which was not confirmed against the DNA. The CDR3 comprises 10 residues, both ends counted. CDR1 SGHTA and CDR2 FQGNSA come from the germline V gene.

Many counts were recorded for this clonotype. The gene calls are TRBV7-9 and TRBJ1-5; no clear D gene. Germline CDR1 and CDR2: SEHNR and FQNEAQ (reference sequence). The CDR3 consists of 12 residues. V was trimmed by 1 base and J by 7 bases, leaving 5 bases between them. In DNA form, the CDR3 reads TGTGCCAGCAGCTTAGGGACGCAGCCCCAGCATTTT. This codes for CASSLGTQPQHF.

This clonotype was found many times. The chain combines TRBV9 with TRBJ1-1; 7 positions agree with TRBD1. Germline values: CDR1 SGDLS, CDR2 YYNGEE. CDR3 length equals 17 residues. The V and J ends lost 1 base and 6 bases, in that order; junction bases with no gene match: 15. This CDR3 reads CASSVQPGQRAGAEAFF. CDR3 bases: TGTGCCAGCAGCGTACAACCGGGACAGAGAGCCGGGGCTGAAGCTTTCTTT.

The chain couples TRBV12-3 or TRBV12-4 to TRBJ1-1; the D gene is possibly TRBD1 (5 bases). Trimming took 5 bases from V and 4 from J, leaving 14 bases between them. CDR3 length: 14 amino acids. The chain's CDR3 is CASSTSGGVTEAFF. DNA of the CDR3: TGTGCCAGCAGTACTAGTGGGGGTGTCACTGAAGCTTTCTTT.

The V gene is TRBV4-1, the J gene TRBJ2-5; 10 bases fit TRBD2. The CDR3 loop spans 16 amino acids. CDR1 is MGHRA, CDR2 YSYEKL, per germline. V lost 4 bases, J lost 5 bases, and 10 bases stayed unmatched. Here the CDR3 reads CASSLGTSGVKETQYF. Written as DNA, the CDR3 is TGCGCCAGCAGCCTCGGCACTAGCGGGGTAAAGGAGACCCAGTACTTC.

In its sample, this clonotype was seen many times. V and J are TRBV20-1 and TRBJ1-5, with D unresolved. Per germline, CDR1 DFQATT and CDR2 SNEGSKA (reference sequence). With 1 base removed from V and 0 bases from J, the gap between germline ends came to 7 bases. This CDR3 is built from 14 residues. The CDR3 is CSARARYSNQPQHF. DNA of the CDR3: TGCAGTGCTAGAGCTAGATATAGCAATCAGCCCCAGCATTTT.